This T cell receptor (beta chain) was obtained from a study of OX40 agonist ivuxolimab in advanced cancers. Study-wide context: The dose-escalation group included hepatocellular carcinoma, melanoma, renal cell carcinoma and head and neck cancer. Three partial responders included one hepatocellular carcinoma patient and two cutaneous melanoma patients. Regarding the study as a whole: Fewer expanded clones were found on average in CD4+ than in CD8+ T cells.

CDR1 is LNHDA and CDR2 is SQIVND in the germline V gene (reference sequence). The CDR3 consists of 16 residues. Trimming at V came to 4 bases and at J to 8 bases, leaving 11 bases not matched to a gene. Clones were sequenced by immunoSEQ multiplex PCR, and TCRdb holds only the in-frame ones, with some missing. The profile shows 60,000 to 95,000 clones, about nine tenths of them singletons. Turning to this clone: Its target is not known.

This clonotype originated in an adult with an advanced solid tumor such as melanoma, head and neck, liver or kidney cancer. The specimen comprised CD4+ or CD8+ T cells sorted from blood, sampled in a trial of the OX40 agonist ivuxolimab. The chain carries TRBV19 and TRBJ2-1; TRBD1 matches 10 bases. CDR3 protein: CASSRQGAPLGDEQFF. The CDR3, as DNA: TGTGCCAGTAGTAGACAGGGGGCCCCTTTGGGCGATGAGCAGTTCTTC.